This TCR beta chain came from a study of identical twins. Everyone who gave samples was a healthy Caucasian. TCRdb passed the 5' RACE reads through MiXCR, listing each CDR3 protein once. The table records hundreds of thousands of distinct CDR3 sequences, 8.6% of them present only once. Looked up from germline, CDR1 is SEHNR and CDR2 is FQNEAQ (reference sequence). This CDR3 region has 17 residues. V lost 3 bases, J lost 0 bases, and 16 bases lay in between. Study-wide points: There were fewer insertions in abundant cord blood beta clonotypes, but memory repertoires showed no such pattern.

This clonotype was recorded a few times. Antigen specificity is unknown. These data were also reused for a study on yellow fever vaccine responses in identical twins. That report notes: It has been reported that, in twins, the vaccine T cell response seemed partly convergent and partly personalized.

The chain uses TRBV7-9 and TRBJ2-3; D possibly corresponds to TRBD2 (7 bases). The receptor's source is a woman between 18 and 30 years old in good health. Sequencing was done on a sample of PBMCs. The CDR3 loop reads CASSFPRGGKSTDTQYF. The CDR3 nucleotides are TGTGCCAGCAGCTTCCCAAGGGGGGGAAAGAGCACAGATACGCAGTATTTT.